The rows below give T cell receptor beta chains drawn from one sample of a study of regulatory T cells in long-lasting Graves disease. TCRdb recomputed calls from the multiplex PCR reads with MiXCR, one row per CDR3 protein. The sample consists of roughly 430,000 distinct CDR3 sequences, about 15% of them appearing once. This sample also appeared in a second study, on T cells in Graves' hyperthyroidism and ophthalmopathy.

Source: peripheral blood mononuclear cells (PBMCs), taken at new diagnosis, from a patient treated with antithyroid drugs. The receptors were sampled from a woman under 40 with Graves disease. The CDR3 runs from the conserved cysteine through the conserved F or W. D genes are given only for firm matches. A clone size is listed for some rows: how often the clone was seen (once, few, many), or a class if it is expanded.

j_call,cdr3_length,d_call,v_call,clone_size,cdr3_aa,cdr3_nt
TRBJ2-2,15,TRBD2,TRBV5-1,few,CASSLREGRGGELFF,TGCGCCAGCAGCTTACGGGAGGGCCGAGGCGGGGAGCTGTTTTTT
TRBJ2-7,16,TRBD2,TRBV25-1,many,CASSELGGSYPHEQYF,TGTGCCAGCAGTGAATTAGGCGGGAGCTATCCCCACGAGCAGTACTTC
TRBJ2-5,12,TRBD1,TRBV11-2,NA,CASRGGVETQNF,TGTGCCAGCAGAGGGGGCGTAGAGACCCAGAACTTC
TRBJ1-1,10,TRBD1,TRBV27,many,CASGGQKAFF,TGTGCCAGCGGGGGACAGAAAGCTTTCTTT
TRBJ1-4,16,TRBD1,TRBV28,NA,CASSLRGTGVNEKLFF,TGTGCCAGCAGTTTACGGGGAACAGGGGTGAATGAAAAACTGTTTTTT
TRBJ2-1,14,NA,TRBV4-3,NA,CASSQAATHNEQFF,TGCGCCAGCAGCCAAGCAGCGACTCACAATGAGCAGTTCTTC
TRBJ1-1,15,TRBD1,TRBV28,few,CASPPGAGGNTEAFF,TGTGCCAGCCCTCCCGGGGCAGGGGGGAACACTGAAGCTTTCTTT
TRBJ2-5,14,TRBD2,TRBV11-1,NA,CASSLVLGGETQYF,TGTGCCAGCAGCTTAGTTCTGGGAGGGGAGACCCAGTACTTC
TRBJ1-6,15,NA,TRBV6-1,NA,CATSSGTDYYSPLHF,TGTGCCACATCCTCCGGGACGGACTACTATTCACCCCTCCACTTT
TRBJ2-1,15,NA,TRBV9,few,CASSPLEPSYNEQFF,TGTGCCAGCAGTCCTCTGGAACCCTCCTACAATGAGCAGTTCTTC
TRBJ1-3,16,NA,TRBV5-1,NA,CASSPGGLPSGNTIYF,TGCGCCAGCAGTCCCGGGGGCCTACCCTCTGGAAACACCATATATTTT
TRBJ1-2,16,TRBD1,TRBV29-1,NA,CSVEASRAGGSDGYTF,TGCAGCGTTGAAGCCTCTAGGGCAGGGGGCAGTGATGGCTACACCTTC
TRBJ2-1,15,NA,TRBV7-2,NA,CASSSLGRLGNEQFF,TGTGCCAGCAGCTCTCTCGGGCGGTTGGGCAATGAGCAGTTCTTC
TRBJ1-6,15,TRBD1,TRBV19,few,CASSIVGTANSPLHF,TGTGCCAGTAGTATAGTGGGGACAGCGAATTCACCCCTCCACTTT
TRBJ1-5,13,NA,TRBV6-1,few,CASSEANDQPQHF,TGTGCCAGCAGTGAAGCGAATGATCAGCCCCAGCATTTT
TRBJ2-7,11,NA,TRBV11-2,once,CASSLSYELYF,TGTGCCAGCAGCTTGAGCTACGAGCTGTACTTC
TRBJ1-2,13,NA,TRBV28,many,CASSFRVTKGYTF,TGTGCCAGCAGTTTCCGGGTGACTAAGGGCTACACCTTC
TRBJ2-7,14,NA,TRBV12-3/TRBV12-4,NA,CASTLLGSEAEQYF,TGTGCCAGCACCCTCCTGGGCTCCGAGGCCGAGCAGTACTTC
TRBJ2-7,14,TRBD1,TRBV9,NA,CASSEGDSAYGQYF,TGTGCCAGCAGCGAAGGGGACAGTGCCTATGGGCAGTACTTC
TRBJ2-5,12,NA,TRBV27,NA,CASRGPEETQYF,TGTGCCAGCAGGGGGCCAGAGGAGACCCAGTACTTC
TRBJ1-2,14,TRBD1,TRBV28,many,CASTRTGDYYGYTF,TGTGCCAGCACAAGGACAGGGGATTACTATGGCTACACCTTC
TRBJ1-2,14,NA,TRBV29-1,many,CSVEREFINYGYTF,TGCAGCGTTGAGCGGGAATTCATTAACTATGGCTACACCTTC
TRBJ2-4,14,TRBD2,TRBV20-1,many,CSARDTSGGSLRYF,TGCAGTGCTAGAGATACTAGCGGAGGTTCTTTAAGGTACTTC
TRBJ2-5,14,NA,TRBV7-6,many,CASSPDFYQETQYF,TGTGCCAGCAGCCCGGACTTCTACCAAGAGACCCAGTACTTC
TRBJ2-1,20,TRBD2,TRBV3-1,once,CASSHPGLAGGPRSSNEQFF,TGTGCCAGCAGCCACCCGGGGCTAGCGGGAGGGCCAAGGTCCTCCAATGAGCAGTTCTTC
TRBJ1-1,15,NA,TRBV20-1,few,CSARVSDTGSTEAFF,TGCAGTGCTAGAGTAAGCGACACAGGGAGCACTGAAGCTTTCTTT